Listed below are T cell receptor beta chains from one sample, sequenced in a study of shared clonotypes between healthy human individuals. Profiling relied on immunoSEQ multiplex PCR, and the TCRdb table lists in-frame clones only, not all of them. The sample holds about 670,000 clones, 55% to 75% seen once. The sample was memory CD4+ T cells sorted from blood. The receptors stem from a young woman in good health. The CDR3 runs from the conserved cysteine through the conserved F or W. A D gene is named only where the DNA matches it firmly. Not every row has a clone size; where given, it reads once, few, many or a size class.

-,13,TRBJ2-4,TRBV18,-,CASSPAQENIQYF,TGTGCCAGCTCACCAGCGCAGGAAAACATTCAGTACTTC
few,14,TRBJ1-5,TRBV7-6,-,CASSLTEGNQPQHF,TGTGCCAGCAGCTTGACAGAAGGGAATCAGCCCCAGCATTTT
-,15,TRBJ2-3,TRBV11-3,-,CASSRGTAHTDTQYF,TGTGCCAGCAGCCGCGGGACTGCTCACACAGATACGCAGTATTTT
few,12,TRBJ2-1,TRBV7-6,-,CASIRRAAEQFF,TGTGCCAGCATCCGCAGGGCAGCTGAGCAGTTCTTC
-,14,TRBJ2-3,TRBV19,TRBD2,CASRNLAGGDTQYF,TGTGCCAGTAGAAATCTAGCGGGGGGAGATACGCAGTATTTT
few,10,TRBJ2-2,TRBV2,-,CASNPGELFF,TGTGCCAGCAACCCCGGGGAGCTGTTTTTT
-,14,TRBJ2-7,TRBV7-8,-,CASSLRELKDEQYF,TGTGCCAGCAGCCTCAGGGAATTGAAGGACGAGCAGTACTTC
-,15,TRBJ2-7,TRBV2,TRBD2,CASRRTSGKSLEQYF,TGTGCCAGCCGCCGGACTAGCGGAAAGTCCCTCGAGCAGTACTTC
-,13,TRBJ2-7,TRBV19,-,CASSPRTGAEQYF,TGTGCCAGCAGCCCTAGGACCGGTGCGGAGCAGTACTTC
-,13,TRBJ2-7,TRBV10-3,TRBD2,CAAGGTSGVEQYF,TGTGCCGCCGGCGGGACTAGCGGTGTCGAGCAGTACTTC
few,14,TRBJ1-5,TRBV5-1,-,CASSLEGGGQPQHF,TGCGCCAGCAGCTTGGAGGGGGGAGGTCAGCCCCAGCATTTT
few,14,TRBJ2-3,TRBV9,TRBD2,CASSLAGGSDTQYF,TGTGCCAGCAGCCTAGCGGGAGGGTCAGATACGCAGTATTTT
-,15,TRBJ2-4,TRBV6-1,-,CASSEGGLAKNIQYF,TGTGCCAGCAGTGAAGGGGGTCTAGCCAAAAACATTCAGTACTTC
-,12,TRBJ2-7,TRBV6-1,-,CASTPSYNEQYF,TGTGCCAGCACCCCTAGCTACAACGAGCAGTACTTC
-,15,TRBJ1-5,TRBV2,-,CASSTSTTGNQPQHF,TGTGCCAGCAGTACATCTACTACTGGCAATCAGCCCCAGCATTTT
-,15,TRBJ2-2,TRBV11-3,TRBD2,CASSLLAGGPGELFF,TGTGCCAGCAGCTTATTAGCGGGAGGGCCCGGGGAGCTGTTTTTT
-,13,TRBJ2-5,TRBV4-1,-,CASSLGQQETQYF,TGCGCCAGCAGCCTCGGACAGCAAGAGACCCAGTACTTC
few,15,TRBJ1-3,TRBV2,-,CASTPLPGSGNTIYF,TGTGCCAGCACCCCCCTGCCGGGCTCTGGAAACACCATATATTTT
-,17,TRBJ2-7,TRBV7-2,TRBD2,CASSRPHLAGVTYEQYF,TGTGCCAGCAGCCGGCCACATCTAGCGGGAGTAACCTACGAGCAGTACTTC
-,17,TRBJ1-4,TRBV11-2,-,CASSIRQVFATNEKLFF,TGTGCCAGCAGCATCCGACAGGTTTTTGCAACTAATGAAAAACTGTTTTTT
few,16,TRBJ2-5,TRBV19,TRBD2,CASKEMATGRQETQYF,TGTGCCAGTAAAGAAATGGCCACCGGGAGGCAAGAGACCCAGTACTTC
-,14,TRBJ1-2,TRBV5-1,-,CASSPGTTNYGYTF,TGCGCCAGCAGCCCCGGGACGACTAACTATGGCTACACCTTC
-,12,TRBJ2-4,TRBV7-2,TRBD2,CASGPAGGFQYF,TGTGCCAGCGGACCAGCGGGAGGCTTTCAGTACTTC
-,16,TRBJ2-7,TRBV5-5,-,CASSLGAYGLSYEQYF,TGTGCCAGCAGCTTGGGGGCCTACGGCCTCTCCTACGAGCAGTACTTC
-,8,TRBJ2-3,TRBV21-1,-,CASSPRYF,TGTGCCAGCTCGCCCAGGTATTTT
-,16,TRBJ2-2,TRBV7-8,TRBD1,CASSLYDRVDTGELFF,TGTGCCAGCAGCCTATATGACAGGGTCGACACCGGGGAGCTGTTTTTT